This T cell receptor beta chain originates from a study of blood T cell repertoires in COVID-19. Sequenced by immunoSEQ multiplex PCR; TCRdb stores in-frame clones only, minus some. The sample consists of under 85,000 clones, roughly 84% of them appearing once. Germline V gene sequence: CDR1 GTSNPN, CDR2 SVGIG (reference sequence). Trimming stripped 5 bases from V and 4 bases from J, with 15 bases between. CDR3 length equals 14 residues. Sequencing input: peripheral blood. The receptor was derived from a man between 45 and 60 years old with acute or convalescent COVID-19. The genes are TRBV30 and TRBJ2-1; D is possibly TRBD2 (6 bases). CDR3 nucleotide sequence: TGTGCCTGGGCATCTGGAGGGGTTTACAATGAGCAGTTCTTC. Translated, it gives CAWASGGVYNEQFF. Variable domain in full (rest from reference TRBV30 and TRBJ2-1): SQTIHQWPATLVQPVGSPLSLECTVEGTSNPNLYWYRQAAGRGLQLLFYSVGIGQISSEVPQNLSASRPQDRQFILSSKKLLLSDSGFYLCAWASGGVYNEQFFGPGTRLTVL.